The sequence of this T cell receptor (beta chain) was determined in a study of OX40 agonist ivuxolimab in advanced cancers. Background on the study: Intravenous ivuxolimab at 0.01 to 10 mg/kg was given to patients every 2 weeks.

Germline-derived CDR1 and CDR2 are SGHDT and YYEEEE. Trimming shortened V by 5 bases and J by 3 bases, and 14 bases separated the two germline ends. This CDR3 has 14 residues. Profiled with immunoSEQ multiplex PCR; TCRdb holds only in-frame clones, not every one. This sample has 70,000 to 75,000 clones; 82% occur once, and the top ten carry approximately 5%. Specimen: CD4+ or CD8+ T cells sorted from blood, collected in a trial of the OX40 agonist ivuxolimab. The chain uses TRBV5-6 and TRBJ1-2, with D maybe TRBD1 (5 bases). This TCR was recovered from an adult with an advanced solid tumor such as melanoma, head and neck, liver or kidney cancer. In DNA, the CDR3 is TGTGCCAGCAGATACCTAGGCAGGGACTATGGCTACACCTTC. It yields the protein CASRYLGRDYGYTF.